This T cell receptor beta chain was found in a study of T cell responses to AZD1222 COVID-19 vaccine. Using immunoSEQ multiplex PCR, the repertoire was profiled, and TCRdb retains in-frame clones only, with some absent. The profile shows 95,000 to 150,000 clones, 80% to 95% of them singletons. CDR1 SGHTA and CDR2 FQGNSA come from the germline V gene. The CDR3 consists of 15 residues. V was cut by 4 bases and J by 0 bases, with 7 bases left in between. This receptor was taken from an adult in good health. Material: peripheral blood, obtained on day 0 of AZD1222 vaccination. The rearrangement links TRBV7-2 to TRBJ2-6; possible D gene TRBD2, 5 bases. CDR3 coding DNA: TGTGCCAGCAGCTATCGGGGCTCTGGGGCCAACGTCCTGACTTTC. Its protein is CASSYRGSGANVLTF.